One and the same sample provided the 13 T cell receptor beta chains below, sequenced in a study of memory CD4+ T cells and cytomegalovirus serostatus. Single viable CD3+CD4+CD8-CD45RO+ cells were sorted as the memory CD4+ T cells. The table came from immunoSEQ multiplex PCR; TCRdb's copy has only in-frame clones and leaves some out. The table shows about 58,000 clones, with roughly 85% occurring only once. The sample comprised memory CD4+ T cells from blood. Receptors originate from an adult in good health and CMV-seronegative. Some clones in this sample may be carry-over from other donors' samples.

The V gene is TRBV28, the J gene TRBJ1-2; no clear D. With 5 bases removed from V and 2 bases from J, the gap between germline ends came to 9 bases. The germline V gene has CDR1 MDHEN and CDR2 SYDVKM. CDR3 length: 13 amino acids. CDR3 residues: CASSPTVNYGYTF. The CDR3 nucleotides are TGTGCCAGCAGTCCCACAGTAAACTATGGCTACACCTTC.

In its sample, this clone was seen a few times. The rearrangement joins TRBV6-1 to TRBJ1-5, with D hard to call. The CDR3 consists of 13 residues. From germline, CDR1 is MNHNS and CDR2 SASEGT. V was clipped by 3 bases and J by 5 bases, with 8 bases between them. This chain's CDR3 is CASSDLRDQPQHF. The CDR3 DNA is TGTGCCAGCAGTGATCTCCGGGATCAGCCCCAGCATTTT.

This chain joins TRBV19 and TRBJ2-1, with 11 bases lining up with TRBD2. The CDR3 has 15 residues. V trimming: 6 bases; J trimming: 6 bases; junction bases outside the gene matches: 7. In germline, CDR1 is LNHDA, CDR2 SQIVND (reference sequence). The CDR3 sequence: CASRLGLAGRNEQFF. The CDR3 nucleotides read TGTGCCAGTAGACTAGGACTAGCGGGCCGCAATGAGCAGTTCTTC.

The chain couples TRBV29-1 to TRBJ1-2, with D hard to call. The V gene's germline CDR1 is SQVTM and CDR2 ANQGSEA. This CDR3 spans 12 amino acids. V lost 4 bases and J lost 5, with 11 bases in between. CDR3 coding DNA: TGCAGCGTTGGGCTGGGCGGGTATGGCTACACCTTC. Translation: CSVGLGGYGYTF.

The CDR3 DNA reads as TGTGCCAGCAGTCGGATGGACGGATACGAGCAGTACTTC. Its protein is CASSRMDGYEQYF. This chain joins TRBV6-5 and TRBJ2-7; unclear D gene. This CDR3 spans 13 amino acids. The ends were cut back, 5 bases at V and 4 bases at J, with 12 bases in the middle. Germline CDR1 is MNHEY and CDR2 is SVGAGI.

Here the CDR3 DNA reads TGTGCCAGCAGCAAACAGGGGGGGGACACCATATATTTT. Translated: CASSKQGGDTIYF. The genes are TRBV7-3 and TRBJ1-3, with 8 bases lining up with TRBD1. Germline CDR1 SGHTA, CDR2 FQGTGA. The trim removed 5 bases at V and 8 bases at J, leaving 5 bases unmatched. The CDR3 totals 13 residues.

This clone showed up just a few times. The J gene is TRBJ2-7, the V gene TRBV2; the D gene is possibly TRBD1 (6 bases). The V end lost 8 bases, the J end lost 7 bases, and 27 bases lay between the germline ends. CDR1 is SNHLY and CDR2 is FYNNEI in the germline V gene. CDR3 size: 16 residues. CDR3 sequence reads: CASQTDLGRGTREQYF. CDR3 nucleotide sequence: TGTGCCAGCCAGACCGACCTGGGCAGGGGAACTCGGGAGCAGTACTTC.

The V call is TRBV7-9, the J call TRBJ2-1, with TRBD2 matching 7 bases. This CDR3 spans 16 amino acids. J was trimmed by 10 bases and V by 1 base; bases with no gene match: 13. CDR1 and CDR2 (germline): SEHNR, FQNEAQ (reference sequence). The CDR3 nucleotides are TGTGCCAGCAGCTTAGATGTTTGGGGCGGGAGCCCCGAGCAGTTCTTC. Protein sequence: CASSLDVWGGSPEQFF.

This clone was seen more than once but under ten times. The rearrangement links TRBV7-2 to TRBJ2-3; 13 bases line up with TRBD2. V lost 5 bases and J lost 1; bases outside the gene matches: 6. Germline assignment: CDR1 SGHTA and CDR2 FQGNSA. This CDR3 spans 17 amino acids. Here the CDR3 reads CASSLRTSGRGTDTQYF. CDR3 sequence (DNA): TGTGCCAGCAGCCTCCGTACTAGCGGGAGGGGCACAGATACGCAGTATTTT.

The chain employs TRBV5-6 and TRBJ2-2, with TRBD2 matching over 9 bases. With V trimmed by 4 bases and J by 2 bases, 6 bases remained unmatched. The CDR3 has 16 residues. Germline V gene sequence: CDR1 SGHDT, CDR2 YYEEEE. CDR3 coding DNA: TGTGCCAGCAGCGTACGACTAGCGGCAAACACCGGGGAGCTGTTTTTT. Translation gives CASSVRLAANTGELFF.

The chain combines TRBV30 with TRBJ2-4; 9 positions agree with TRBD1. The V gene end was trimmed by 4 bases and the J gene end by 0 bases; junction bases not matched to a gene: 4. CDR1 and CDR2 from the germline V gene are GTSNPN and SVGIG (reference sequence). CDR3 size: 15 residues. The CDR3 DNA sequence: TGTGCCTGGAAACGGACAGGGGCAGCCAAAAACATTCAGTACTTC. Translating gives CAWKRTGAAKNIQYF.

CDR3 bases: TGTGCCAGCAGTTACTACAGGGGGGCCGGGGAGCTGTTTTTT. Protein: CASSYYRGAGELFF. The chain carries TRBV6-5 and TRBJ2-2, with TRBD1 matching 8 bases. Per the germline V gene, CDR1 is MNHEY and CDR2 is SVGAGI. This CDR3 comprises 14 residues. Trimming removed 1 base from V and 6 bases from J; junction bases left unmatched: 1.

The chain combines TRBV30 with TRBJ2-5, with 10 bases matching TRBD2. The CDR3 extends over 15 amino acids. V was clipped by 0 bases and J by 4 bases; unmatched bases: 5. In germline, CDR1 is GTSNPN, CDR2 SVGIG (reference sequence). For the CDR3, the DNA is TGTGCCTGGAGTGTAGGGCTAGCGGGAGTAGAGACCCAGTACTTC. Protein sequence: CAWSVGLAGVETQYF.